What follows are 26 T cell receptor beta chains derived from one specimen sequenced in a study of T-cell reconstitution after alpha-beta-depleted transplantation in children. Unique molecular identifiers were used in preparing the TCRbeta library. TCRdb reanalysed the PCR reads using MiXCR and keeps one entry per CDR3 protein. The data show about 1,000,000 distinct CDR3 sequences, with roughly 29% seen just once and over 25% held by the top ten. The material was PBMCs, mostly from graft donor cells, obtained 360 days after TCRalphabeta/CD19-depleted stem cell transplant. The source is a boy in the first two years of life who had a stem cell transplant for SCID, so the T cells may come from the graft donor.

The table lists this clonotype with a few counts. The chain is built from TRBV7-2 and TRBJ2-3; a weak D match, TRBD1 (6 bases). Germline V CDR1 and CDR2: SGHTA, FQGNSA. The CDR3 is 15 residues long. V was shortened by 2 bases and J by 1 base, with 10 bases between the two germline ends. CDR3 residues: CASSLIGGGTDTQYF. The CDR3 DNA sequence: TGTGCCAGCAGCTTAATAGGGGGTGGCACAGATACGCAGTATTTT.

This clonotype occurred a few times. V gene TRBV5-1 combines with J gene TRBJ2-7, with 8 bases that match TRBD1. Losses at the gene ends were 9 bases for V and 5 bases for J; bases not matched to a gene: 16. CDR1 is SGHRS and CDR2 is YFSETQ in the germline V gene. CDR3 length: 15 residues. This chain's CDR3 is CATKQQPTGGDEQYF. Written as DNA, the CDR3 is TGCGCCACGAAACAACAACCAACAGGGGGAGACGAGCAGTACTTC.

The gene calls are TRBV20-1 and TRBJ2-3, with a weak D call TRBD1 (5 bases). This CDR3 spans 10 amino acids. Trimming left V 7 bases short and J 4 bases short, with 6 bases between. The germline V gene has CDR1 DFQATT and CDR2 SNEGSKA (reference sequence). This CDR3 is CSVRADTQYF. In DNA form, the CDR3 reads TGCAGTGTCAGGGCAGATACGCAGTATTTT.

This chain uses TRBV3-1 with TRBJ2-2; perhaps TRBD2 as D (5 bases). In germline, CDR1 is LGHDT, CDR2 YNNKEL (reference sequence). Between the trimmed V and J ends, which lost 1 base and 0 bases, there was a span of 6 bases. The CDR3 is 15 residues long. CDR3 amino acids: CASSQGRPNTGELFF. The CDR3 DNA reads as TGTGCCAGCAGCCAAGGGAGGCCGAACACCGGGGAGCTGTTTTTT.

In its sample, this clonotype was seen a few times. V usage is TRBV10-3 and J usage is TRBJ2-7; D perhaps matches TRBD1 (5 bases). CDR1 ENHRY and CDR2 SYGVKD come from the germline V gene. The CDR3 has 14 amino acids. V was pared by 5 bases and J by 0 bases, with 11 bases between. CDR3 region: CAISRQLASYEQYF. CDR3 bases: TGTGCCATCAGTCGACAGTTAGCCTCCTACGAGCAGTACTTC.

The rearrangement links TRBV7-9 to TRBJ2-7; 7 bases match TRBD2. Germline V gene data show CDR1 as SEHNR and CDR2 as FQNEAQ (reference sequence). J gave up 0 bases and V 6 bases, and 5 bases lay outside the gene matches. This CDR3 is built from 14 residues. CDR3 DNA sequence: TGTGCCAGCAGAGTGAGCGGGGTCTCCTACGAGCAGTACTTC. Protein product: CASRVSGVSYEQYF.

The chain uses TRBV5-5 and TRBJ1-6; no definite D call. Germline CDR1 SGHKS, CDR2 YYEKEE (reference sequence). The CDR3 loop spans 15 amino acids. Trimming shortened V by 2 bases and J by 8 bases, and 14 bases separated the two germline ends. CDR3 amino acids: CASSFVTEVDSPLHF. In nucleotides, the CDR3 is TGTGCCAGCAGCTTCGTCACGGAGGTAGATTCACCCCTCCACTTT.

Many counts were recorded for this clonotype. The V and J genes are TRBV28 and TRBJ2-1, with 10 bases fitting TRBD2. This CDR3 has 16 residues. The germline gives CDR1 MDHEN, CDR2 SYDVKM. The V and J ends lost 4 bases and 7 bases, in that order; junction bases with no gene match: 10. The CDR3 sequence: CASSSLAGPPENEQFF. The DNA for the CDR3 is TGTGCCAGCAGTTCACTAGCGGGACCCCCTGAGAATGAGCAGTTCTTC.

This chain links TRBV4-2 with TRBJ2-1, with 11 positions matching TRBD1. The CDR3 covers 15 residues. CDR1 and CDR2 (germline): LGHNA, YNFKEQ. V lost 4 bases, J lost 8 bases, and 7 bases stayed unmatched. CDR3 DNA: TGTGCCAGCAGCCTCGGGACAGGGGGTAATGATGAGCAGTTCTTC. Translation: CASSLGTGGNDEQFF.

The chain is built from TRBV7-6 and TRBJ2-2; 7 nucleotides match TRBD2. Germline CDR1 and CDR2: SGHVS and FNYEAQ. J lost 8 bases, V lost 5 bases, and 8 bases had no gene match. The CDR3 sequence is 14 residues long. CDR3 DNA: TGTGCCAGCAGCCCTGGGACTAATAGGGGGGAGCTGTTTTTT. Residues: CASSPGTNRGELFF.

This clonotype was detected many times. V is TRBV10-3 and J is TRBJ2-2; perhaps TRBD2 as D (6 bases). There are 17 residues in the CDR3. V was clipped by 3 bases and J by 5 bases, with 19 bases between them. Germline V gives CDR1 ENHRY, CDR2 SYGVKD. In DNA form, the CDR3 reads TGTGCCATCAGTGATTGGAGTAGCGGCCCGGGGACCGGGGAGCTGTTTTTT. Its protein product is CAISDWSSGPGTGELFF.

This clonotype was found a few times. This chain joins TRBV7-6 and TRBJ2-3, with TRBD1 as a possible D gene (5 bases). V lost 9 bases to trimming and J lost 0 bases, with 13 bases between them. The germline gives CDR1 SGHVS, CDR2 FNYEAQ. The CDR3 covers 14 residues. The CDR3 sequence: CASSEGASTDTQYF. CDR3 coding DNA: TGTGCCAGTTCGGAAGGGGCCAGCACAGATACGCAGTATTTT.

This clonotype has only a few counts. The chain combines TRBV7-7 with TRBJ2-3; tentatively, D is TRBD2 (6 bases). The CDR3 has 14 residues. CDR1 is SSHAT and CDR2 is FNYEAQ in the germline V gene (reference sequence). Trimming left V 3 bases short and J 2 bases short, with 9 bases between. The CDR3 here is CASSFAGYTDTQYF. CDR3 nucleotides: TGTGCCAGCAGCTTCGCGGGGTACACAGATACGCAGTATTTT.

This clonotype was counted between two and nine times. The V gene is TRBV6-2 or TRBV6-3, the J gene TRBJ2-5; D is uncertain. The germline V gene encodes CDR1 MNHEY and CDR2 SVGEGT. This CDR3 has 13 amino acids. Trimming pared 2 bases from V and 1 base from J, leaving 5 bases between. Here the CDR3 DNA reads TGTGCCAGCAGTTACCCCACCCAAGAGACCCAGTACTTC. Protein sequence: CASSYPTQETQYF.

This clonotype was observed a handful of times. The chain has TRBV5-1 and TRBJ2-6, with a possible D match to TRBD2 (6 bases). CDR3 length: 16 amino acids. Germline V lookup: CDR1 SGHRS, CDR2 YFSETQ. Trimming cost V 1 base and J 2 bases, with 10 bases left between them. CDR3 in DNA: TGCGCCAGCAGCTTGTGGAGGGGCCCTGGGGCCAACGTCCTGACTTTC. Protein product: CASSLWRGPGANVLTF.

CDR3 nucleotides: TGTGCCAGCAGAGGAGAGAAAAACATTCAGTACTTC. Its translation: CASRGEKNIQYF. The J gene is TRBJ2-4, the V gene TRBV6-5, with D unresolved. This CDR3 comprises 12 residues. Germline CDR1 is MNHEY and CDR2 is SVGAGI. Trimming shortened V by 6 bases and J by 4 bases, and 7 bases separated the two germline ends.

This chain connects TRBV5-1 to TRBJ2-5; D may match TRBD1 or TRBD2 (6 bases each). CDR1 and CDR2 (germline): SGHRS, YFSETQ. This CDR3 region has 14 residues. V lost 2 bases and J lost 3, with 11 bases in between. The CDR3 nucleotides are TGCGCCAGCAGCTTCGGGGGCAAGGAAGAGACCCAGTACTTC. Protein product: CASSFGGKEETQYF.

The chain is built from TRBV27 and TRBJ2-7; D possibly corresponds to TRBD1 (6 bases). The CDR3 spans 15 residues. Between the trimmed V and J ends, which lost 2 bases and 0 bases, there was a span of 11 bases. CDR1 and CDR2 from the germline V gene are MNHEY and SMNVEV (reference sequence). The CDR3 protein is CASSLQLRGSYEQYF. The CDR3 DNA reads as TGTGCCAGCAGTTTACAACTCAGGGGCTCCTACGAGCAGTACTTC.

The rearrangement joins TRBV12-3 or TRBV12-4 to TRBJ1-4, with D tentatively TRBD1 (5 bases). Trimming left V 4 bases short and J 11 bases short, with 17 bases between. This CDR3 is built from 14 residues. CDR3 loop: CASSSQGVLGKLFF. The CDR3 DNA reads as TGTGCCAGCAGTTCCCAGGGAGTGTTGGGGAAACTGTTTTTT.

The genes are TRBV20-1 and TRBJ2-7; D gene unclear. There are 12 residues in the CDR3. Between the trimmed V and J ends, which lost 4 bases and 3 bases, there was a span of 10 bases. Germline CDR1 and CDR2: DFQATT and SNEGSKA (reference sequence). Here the CDR3 reads CSATFDSYEQYF. CDR3 nucleotide sequence: TGCAGTGCTACCTTCGATAGCTACGAGCAGTACTTC.

This clonotype was counted a few times. The chain employs TRBV21-1 and TRBJ2-1; no check of the table's D call, TRBD1, against the DNA was made. TRBV21-1 is a listed pseudogene. This CDR3 is built from 15 residues. CDR3 residues: CASSKGQGVRNEQFF. The CDR3 DNA follows: TGTGCCAGCAGCAAGGGGCAGGGAGTGAGGAATGAGCAGTTCTTC.

This clonotype appeared a few times. The chain recombines TRBV12-3 or TRBV12-4 with TRBJ2-6; D gene uncertain. The CDR3 consists of 14 residues. V was trimmed by 8 bases and J by 1 base, leaving 9 bases between them. The CDR3 is CASRRTSGANVLTF. The CDR3 DNA reads as TGTGCCAGCCGTCGTACGTCTGGGGCCAACGTCCTGACTTTC.

This chain uses TRBV5-1 with TRBJ2-5; 11 positions match TRBD1. V dropped 4 bases and J dropped 3; count of bases not matched to a gene: 11. The CDR3 is 17 amino acids. Per the germline V gene, CDR1 is SGHRS and CDR2 is YFSETQ. This CDR3 reads CASSLGYRTGGEETQYF. Here the CDR3 DNA reads TGCGCCAGCAGCCTTGGCTATAGGACAGGGGGCGAAGAGACCCAGTACTTC.

This chain links TRBV18 with TRBJ2-7; 7 bases fit TRBD2. CDR3 length: 14 amino acids. V shed 3 bases, J shed 3 bases, and the junction held 5 bases outside the gene matches. CDR1 is KGHSH and CDR2 is LQKENI in the germline V gene. The chain's CDR3 is CASSPTSLLYEQYF. The CDR3 nucleotides read TGTGCCAGCTCACCGACTAGCCTTCTCTACGAGCAGTACTTC.

This chain links TRBV13 with TRBJ1-5, with D unresolved. CDR3 length equals 13 residues. V was trimmed by 5 bases and J by 9 bases, leaving 14 bases between them. Germline CDR1 reads PRHDT; CDR2 reads FYEKMQ (reference sequence). CDR3 amino acids: CASSEGHLGPQHF. CDR3 in DNA: TGTGCCAGCAGCGAGGGCCATCTGGGGCCCCAGCATTTT. The full variable domain, rest sourced from reference TRBV13 and TRBJ1-5, is AAGVIQSPRHLIKEKRETATLKCYPIPRHDTVYWYQQGPGQDPQFLISFYEKMQSDKGSIPDRFSAQQFSDYHSELNMSSLELGDSALYFCASSEGHLGPQHFGDGTRLSIL.

The chain uses TRBV7-9 and TRBJ1-1; D call uncertain. CDR1 is SEHNR and CDR2 is FQNEAQ in the germline V gene (reference sequence). V lost 5 bases to trimming and J lost 6 bases, with 16 bases between them. This CDR3 has 14 amino acids. Here the CDR3 DNA reads TGTGCCAGCAGCCTAAGCGGGGAGAAGGCTGAAGCTTTCTTT. It yields the protein CASSLSGEKAEAFF. The full variable domain, rest sourced from reference TRBV7-9 and TRBJ1-1, is DTGVSQNPRHKITKRGQNVTFRCDPISEHNRLYWYRQTLGQGPEFLTYFQNEAQLEKSRLLSDRFSAERPKGSFSTLEIQRTEQGDSAMYLCASSLSGEKAEAFFGQGTRLTVV.